The 14 T cell receptor beta chains listed next were all sequenced from one sample in a study of T cells expressing NK-cell markers. TCRdb reprocessed the 5' RACE reads, keeping one entry per CDR3 protein, no DNA. This repertoire includes about 260,000 distinct CDR3 sequences. The sample comprised blood T cells: a sorted CD56 or NKG2C T cell subset, CD4+ or CD8+ T cells, or bulk PBMC T cells (not recorded which). The origin of the receptors is a man younger than 30 in good health.

The V call is TRBV12-3 or TRBV12-4, the J call TRBJ2-2. The CDR3 spans 14 residues. CDR3 protein: CASSKGTSTGELFF.

The genes are TRBV6-5 and TRBJ2-3; the TCRdb call, TRBD2, lacks DNA for checking. The CDR3 has 15 residues. CDR1 and CDR2 (germline): MNHEY, SVGAGI. CDR3 protein: CASSWGAGSTDTQYF.

The CDR3 reads CASSLEVGGTYGYTF. The chain has TRBV5-4 and TRBJ1-2. This CDR3 is built from 15 residues. CDR1 is SGHNT, CDR2 YYREEE, per germline (reference sequence).

This chain links TRBV12-3 or TRBV12-4 with TRBJ1-5; absent DNA, TCRdb's TRBD1 call cannot be checked. The CDR3 covers 15 residues. The CDR3 protein is CASSWDGNSNQPQHF.

J is TRBJ2-1 and V is TRBV7-2; as DNA is missing, the TRBD1 call by TCRdb cannot be tested. Per the germline V gene, CDR1 is SGHTA and CDR2 is FQGNSA. This CDR3 is 16 amino acids long. CDR3 protein: CASSSLQAHSYNEQFF.

V is TRBV29-1 and J is TRBJ2-5. Germline-derived CDR1 and CDR2 are SQVTM and ANQGSEA. The CDR3 extends over 12 amino acids. The CDR3 protein is CSVGRMEETQYF.

The rearrangement uses TRBV9 and TRBJ2-1; the TCRdb call, TRBD2, lacks DNA for checking. The CDR3 runs to 15 residues. Germline CDR1 SGDLS, CDR2 YYNGEE. The CDR3 loop reads CASSVGREITNEQFF. Full variable domain (remainder filled in from reference TRBV9 and TRBJ2-1): DSGVTQTPKHLITATGQRVTLRCSPRSGDLSVYWYQQSLDQGLQFLIQYYNGEERAKGNILERFSAQQFPDLHSELNLSSLELGDSALYFCASSVGREITNEQFFGPGTRLTVL.

The chain carries TRBV7-6 and TRBJ2-2; TCRdb outputs TRBD1, but without DNA this stays unchecked. The length of the CDR3 is 15 residues. The germline V gene has CDR1 SGHVS and CDR2 FNYEAQ. The CDR3 loop reads CASSLFRGIAGELFF.

The chain joins TRBV5-6 to TRBJ2-3; checking the TCRdb D call of TRBD2 is not possible without DNA. This CDR3 region has 16 residues. The germline CDR1 and CDR2 sequences are SGHDT and YYEEEE. The CDR3 sequence: CASSLVSSGNTDTQYF.

The V call is TRBV7-6, the J call TRBJ2-1; TCRdb gives TRBD1 as the D gene, but with no DNA this cannot be confirmed. This CDR3 has 15 residues. Germline V lookup: CDR1 SGHVS, CDR2 FNYEAQ. CDR3 region: CASGKTGTSYNEQFF.

V is TRBV29-1 and J is TRBJ2-1. Germline CDR1 reads SQVTM; CDR2 reads ANQGSEA. The CDR3 is 11 residues long. This CDR3 is CSAFMSNEQFF.

The chain is built from TRBV5-1 and TRBJ2-1; the TRBD2 assignment by TCRdb is unverifiable without DNA. The CDR3 is 19 amino acids. CDR1 is SGHRS and CDR2 is YFSETQ in the germline V gene. The CDR3: CASSSLSGRATSSVNEQFF. The variable domain in full, completed from reference TRBV5-1 and TRBJ2-1, reads KAGVTQTPRYLIKTRGQQVTLSCSPISGHRSVSWYQQTPGQGLQFLFEYFSETQRNKGNFPGRFSGRQFSNSRSEMNVSTLELGDSALYLCASSSLSGRATSSVNEQFFGPGTRLTVL.

The chain carries TRBV18 and TRBJ1-1. The V gene's germline CDR1 is KGHSH and CDR2 LQKENI. The CDR3 has 16 amino acids. CDR3: CASSPRAPGSVTEAFF.

The chain employs TRBV12-3 or TRBV12-4 and TRBJ2-5; TCRdb lists TRBD1, though no DNA is available to test this call. The CDR3 totals 15 residues. CDR3 sequence: CASSLGDRGRETQYF.